This passage covers 2 T cell receptor beta chains from one sample sequenced in a study of blood T cell repertoires in COVID-19. The assay was immunoSEQ multiplex PCR, and TCRdb's table has in-frame clones only and misses some. The repertoire has about 250,000 clones, around 83% of them found once; the top ten carry roughly 5%. The sequenced sample consisted of peripheral blood. These receptors were obtained from a man older than 75 with acute or convalescent COVID-19.

The V call is TRBV24-1, the J call TRBJ1-5, with D hard to call. Germline V CDR1 and CDR2: KGHDR, SFDVKD. The CDR3 covers 13 residues. Trimming shortened V by 0 bases and J by 6 bases, and 5 bases separated the two germline ends. CDR3 amino acids: CATSDLNGQPQHF. CDR3 in DNA: TGTGCCACCAGTGATTTGAACGGTCAGCCCCAGCATTTT.

The chain is built from TRBV19 and TRBJ1-2; 9 nucleotides agree with TRBD1. V gave up 3 bases and J gave up 8 bases; unmatched junction bases: 7. Germline V lookup: CDR1 LNHDA, CDR2 SQIVND (reference sequence). The CDR3 runs 14 residues. Written as DNA, the CDR3 is TGTGCCAGTAGTATCAGGGACAGGGTTGGCGGCTACACCTTC. Its protein product is CASSIRDRVGGYTF.